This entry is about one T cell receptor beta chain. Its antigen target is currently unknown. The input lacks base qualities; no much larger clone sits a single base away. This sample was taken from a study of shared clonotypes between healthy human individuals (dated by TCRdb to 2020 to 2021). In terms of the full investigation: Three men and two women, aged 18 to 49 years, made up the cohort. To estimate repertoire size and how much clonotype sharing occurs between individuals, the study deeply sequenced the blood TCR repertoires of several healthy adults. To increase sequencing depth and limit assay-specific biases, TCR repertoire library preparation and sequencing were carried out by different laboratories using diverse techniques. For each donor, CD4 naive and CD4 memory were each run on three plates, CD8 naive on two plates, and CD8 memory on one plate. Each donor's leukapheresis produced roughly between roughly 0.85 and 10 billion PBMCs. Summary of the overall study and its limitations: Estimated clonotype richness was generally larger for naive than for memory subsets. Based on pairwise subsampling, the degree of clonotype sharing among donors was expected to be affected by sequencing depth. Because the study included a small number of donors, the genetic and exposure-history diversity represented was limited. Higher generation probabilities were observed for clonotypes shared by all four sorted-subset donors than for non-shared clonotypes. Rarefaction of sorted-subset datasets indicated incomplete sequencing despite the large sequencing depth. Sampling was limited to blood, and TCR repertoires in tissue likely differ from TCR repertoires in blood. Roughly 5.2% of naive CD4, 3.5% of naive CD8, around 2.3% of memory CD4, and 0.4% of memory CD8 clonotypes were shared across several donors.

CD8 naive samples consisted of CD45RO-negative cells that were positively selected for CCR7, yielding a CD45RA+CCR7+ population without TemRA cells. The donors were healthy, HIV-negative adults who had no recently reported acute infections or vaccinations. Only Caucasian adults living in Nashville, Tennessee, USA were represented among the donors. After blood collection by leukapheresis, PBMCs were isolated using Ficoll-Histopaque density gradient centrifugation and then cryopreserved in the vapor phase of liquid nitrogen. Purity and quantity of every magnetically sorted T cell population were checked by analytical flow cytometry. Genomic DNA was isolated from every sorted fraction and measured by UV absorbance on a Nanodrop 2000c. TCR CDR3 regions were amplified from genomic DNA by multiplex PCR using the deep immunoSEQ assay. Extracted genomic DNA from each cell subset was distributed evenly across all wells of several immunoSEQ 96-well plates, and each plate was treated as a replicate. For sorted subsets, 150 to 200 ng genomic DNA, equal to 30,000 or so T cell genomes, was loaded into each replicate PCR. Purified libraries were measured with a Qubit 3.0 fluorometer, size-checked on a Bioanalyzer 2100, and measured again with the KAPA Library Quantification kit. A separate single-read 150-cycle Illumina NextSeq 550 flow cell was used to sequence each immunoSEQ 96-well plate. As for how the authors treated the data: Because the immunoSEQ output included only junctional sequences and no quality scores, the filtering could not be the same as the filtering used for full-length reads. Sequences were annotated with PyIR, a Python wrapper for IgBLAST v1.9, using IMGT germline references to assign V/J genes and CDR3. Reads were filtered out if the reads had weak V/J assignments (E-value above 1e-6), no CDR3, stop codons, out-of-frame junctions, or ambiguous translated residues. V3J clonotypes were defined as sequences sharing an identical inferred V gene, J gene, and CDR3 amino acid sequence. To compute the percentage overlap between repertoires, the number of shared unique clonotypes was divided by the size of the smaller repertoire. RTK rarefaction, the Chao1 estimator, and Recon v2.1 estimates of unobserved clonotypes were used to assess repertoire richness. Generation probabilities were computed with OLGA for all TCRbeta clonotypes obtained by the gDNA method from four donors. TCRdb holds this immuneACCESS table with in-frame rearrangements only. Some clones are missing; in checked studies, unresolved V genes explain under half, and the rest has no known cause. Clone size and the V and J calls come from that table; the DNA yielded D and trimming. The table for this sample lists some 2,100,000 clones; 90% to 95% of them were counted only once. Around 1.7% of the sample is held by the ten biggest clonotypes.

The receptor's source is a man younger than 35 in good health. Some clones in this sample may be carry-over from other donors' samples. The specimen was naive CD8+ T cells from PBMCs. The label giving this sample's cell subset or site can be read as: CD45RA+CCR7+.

The bases read TGTGCCAGCAGTTTATCGGTGGGGGAGAAGACCTACGAGCAGTACTTC. The translation is CASSLSVGEKTYEQYF. The rearranged segments are TRBV27 and TRBJ2-7; the D region is possibly TRBD1 or TRBD2, each matching across 5 bases. The CDR3, cysteine through phenylalanine, is 16 amino acids long. Just CDR3 DNA is preserved here, 48 bases in frame from base 1. CDR1 and CDR2 (MNHEY, SMNVEV) derive from the germline V gene (reference sequence). The V end loses 0 bases and the J end loses 2 bases, and a stretch of 14 bases separates them.